Below are 30 T cell receptor beta chains sequenced from a single sample in a study of blood T cell repertoires in COVID-19. Libraries were prepared by immunoSEQ multiplex PCR; TCRdb keeps only in-frame clonotypes and omits some of them. This sample has about 250,000 clones, with around 89% found just once. Sequencing was performed on peripheral blood. The receptors stem from a man aged 25-45 years with acute or convalescent COVID-19.

V is TRBV28 and J is TRBJ2-2; TRBD1 might be the D (6 bases). CDR1 is MDHEN and CDR2 is SYDVKM in the germline V gene. The V and J ends lost 6 bases and 5 bases respectively, with 19 bases between them. The CDR3 consists of 16 residues. CDR3 bases: TGTGCCAGCAGGCCTCAGAGCAGGGGCCAAACCGGGGAGCTGTTTTTT. As protein: CASRPQSRGQTGELFF.

The chain is built from TRBV15 and TRBJ1-5; D perhaps matches TRBD1 (5 bases). The CDR3 has 14 amino acids. Germline loops: CDR1 LNHNV, CDR2 YYDKDF (reference sequence). V lost 5 bases, J lost 3 bases, and 11 bases lay in between. CDR3 nucleotides: TGTGCCACCAGCGGCGGGGGGTTCAATCAGCCCCAGCATTTT. Translation gives CATSGGGFNQPQHF.

This clone showed up just once. J is TRBJ1-4 and V is TRBV18; 9 bases match TRBD1. The V gene end was trimmed by 3 bases and the J gene end by 5 bases; junction bases not matched to a gene: 1. The germline CDR1 and CDR2 sequences are KGHSH and LQKENI. This CDR3 spans 14 amino acids. The CDR3: CASSPGTGNEKLFF. The DNA of the CDR3 is TGTGCCAGCTCACCCGGGACAGGGAATGAAAAACTGTTTTTT.

The rearrangement joins TRBV10-3 to TRBJ1-2; D may be TRBD1 (6 bases). This CDR3 spans 13 amino acids. Germline CDR1 ENHRY, CDR2 SYGVKD. The V gene lost 6 bases and the J gene lost 8 bases, with 16 bases spanning the gap. The CDR3 region has the DNA TGTGCCATCAGCAACGTACAGGGCTTAGGCTACACCTTC. Translated: CAISNVQGLGYTF.

The chain has TRBV7-8 and TRBJ1-1; D unclear. Trimming shortened V by 3 bases and J by 0 bases, and 11 bases separated the two germline ends. The CDR3 runs 15 residues. Germline values: CDR1 SGHVS, CDR2 FQNEAQ. The CDR3 DNA sequence: TGTGCCAGCAGCTTCTACCAAACCCTGAACACTGAAGCTTTCTTT. Residues: CASSFYQTLNTEAFF.

The V and J genes are TRBV29-1 and TRBJ1-4, with 9 bases aligning to TRBD1. V dropped 6 bases and J dropped 8; count of bases not matched to a gene: 4. CDR3 length equals 12 residues. Germline values: CDR1 SQVTM, CDR2 ANQGSEA. The chain's CDR3 is CSVDRGGEKLFF. DNA of the CDR3: TGCAGCGTCGACAGGGGGGGAGAAAAACTGTTTTTT. Full variable domain (rest looked up from reference TRBV29-1 and TRBJ1-4): SAVISQKPSRDICQRGTSLTIQCQVDSQVTMMFWYRQQPGQSLTLIATANQGSEATYESGFVIDKFPISRPNLTFSTLTVSNMSPEDSSIYLCSVDRGGEKLFFGSGTQLSVL.

This rearrangement joins TRBV10-3 to TRBJ1-5, with 7 bases fitting TRBD1. The CDR3 consists of 16 residues. CDR1 ENHRY and CDR2 SYGVKD come from the germline V gene. Trimming removed 3 bases from V and 6 bases from J; junction bases left unmatched: 11. CDR3 bases: TGTGCCATCAGTGATGGGAGACAGGGTGACCGTCAGCCCCAGCATTTT. It specifies CAISDGRQGDRQPQHF.

The J gene is TRBJ1-4, the V gene TRBV5-1; 8 nucleotides match TRBD1. The CDR3 runs to 17 residues. The germline V gene encodes CDR1 SGHRS and CDR2 YFSETQ. J was trimmed by 5 bases and V by 0 bases; bases with no gene match: 9. Here the CDR3 reads CASSLDPGGIINEKLFF. As DNA, the CDR3 is TGCGCCAGCAGCTTGGACCCAGGGGGCATCATCAATGAAAAACTGTTTTTT.

The chain carries TRBV4-1 and TRBJ2-1; TRBD2 might be the D (6 bases). The CDR3 spans 14 residues. Trimming pared 2 bases from V and 8 bases from J, leaving 13 bases between. Germline lookup yields CDR1 MGHRA and CDR2 YSYEKL. The CDR3 spells CASSQFSRDYEQFF. As DNA, the CDR3 is TGCGCCAGCAGCCAATTCAGCAGGGACTATGAGCAGTTCTTC.

About this clone itself: The germline gene is not matched at one end of the junction; a read error may be the cause. The V and J genes are TRBV7-7 and TRBJ2-3; 7 nucleotides align to TRBD1. Germline V gene data show CDR1 as SSHAT and CDR2 as FNYEAQ (reference sequence). The length of the CDR3 is 16 residues. CDR3 amino acids: CASSLGFRGSTDTQYF. Here the CDR3 DNA reads TGTGCTAGCAGCTTGGGGTTCAGGGGGAGCACAGATACGCAGTATTTT.

CDR3 residues: CATSSGSSDTQYF. The CDR3 DNA reads as TGTGCCACCAGTTCCGGGAGTTCAGATACGCAGTATTTT. The chain couples TRBV24-1 to TRBJ2-3; D is possibly TRBD2 (6 bases). Trimming pared 6 bases from V and 4 bases from J, leaving 10 bases between. The V gene's germline CDR1 is KGHDR and CDR2 SFDVKD. The CDR3 contains 13 residues.

CDR3 coding DNA: TGTGCCAGCACCGACCGACTAGATCCCTACAATGAGCAGTTCTTC. It is translated as CASTDRLDPYNEQFF. The chain couples TRBV6-6 to TRBJ2-1; maybe TRBD2 (6 bases). CDR3 length: 15 residues. Trimming took 7 bases from V and 2 from J, leaving 15 bases between them. Looked up from germline, CDR1 is MNHNY and CDR2 is SVGAGI (reference sequence).

This chain links TRBV7-3 with TRBJ1-1; D not resolved. The CDR3 is 14 amino acids. The germline CDR1 and CDR2 sequences are SGHTA and FQGTGA. V lost 5 bases and J 9 bases, leaving 19 bases between the germline ends. CDR3 coding DNA: TGTGCCAGCAGCCCCTCTAGCGGGGAGCCCCAAGCTTTCTTT. It yields the protein CASSPSSGEPQAFF.

V gene TRBV3-1 (or the pseudogene TRBV3-2) combines with J gene TRBJ2-7, with D unresolved. With 4 bases removed from V and 0 bases from J, the gap between germline ends came to 10 bases. Germline assignment: CDR1 LGHDT and CDR2 YNNKEL (reference sequence). The CDR3 is 14 amino acids. The CDR3 sequence is CASSPELSSYEQYF. CDR3 DNA sequence: TGTGCCAGCAGCCCTGAACTAAGCTCCTACGAGCAGTACTTC.

This chain joins TRBV9 and TRBJ2-3; D ambiguous. Between the trimmed V and J ends, which lost 4 bases and 2 bases, there was a span of 11 bases. Germline assignment: CDR1 SGDLS and CDR2 YYNGEE. The CDR3 consists of 14 residues. CDR3 sequence reads: CASSKTLPTDTQYF. The CDR3 DNA reads as TGTGCCAGCAGCAAGACTCTTCCCACAGATACGCAGTATTTT.

The V and J genes are TRBV3-1 (or the pseudogene TRBV3-2) and TRBJ1-1; D may be TRBD1 (5 bases). CDR3 length: 15 residues. V lost 2 bases to trimming and J lost 3 bases, with 13 bases between them. The V gene's germline CDR1 is LGHDT and CDR2 YNNKEL (reference sequence). The CDR3 coding sequence is TGTGCCAGCAGCCAAAGCAGTCGGGGGTACACTGAAGCTTTCTTT. It is translated as CASSQSSRGYTEAFF.

The chain joins TRBV5-5 to TRBJ1-5; D not certain. Germline V gene data show CDR1 as SGHKS and CDR2 as YYEKEE (reference sequence). This CDR3 comprises 15 residues. Trimming left V 2 bases short and J 6 bases short, with 15 bases between. The CDR3 DNA reads as TGTGCCAGCAGCTTATCCGCAAGCCACGGTCAGCCCCAGCATTTT. It encodes CASSLSASHGQPQHF.

This rearrangement joins TRBV5-1 to TRBJ2-3; weak D call: TRBD2 (6 bases). Trimming took off 0 bases at V and 3 bases at J, with 14 bases between the two ends. Germline V gene sequence: CDR1 SGHRS, CDR2 YFSETQ. CDR3 size: 16 residues. The CDR3 DNA is TGCGCCAGCAGCTTGGGTCCGGGAGCGTCGACAGATACGCAGTATTTT. Translated: CASSLGPGASTDTQYF.

This rearrangement joins TRBV30 to TRBJ2-6; D perhaps matches TRBD1 (6 bases). The CDR3 is made up of 16 amino acids. V was clipped by 5 bases and J by 0 bases, with 14 bases between them. Germline V lookup: CDR1 GTSNPN, CDR2 SVGIG (reference sequence). CDR3 bases: TGTGCCTGGGGAAATAGACAGGTCTCTGGGGCCAACGTCCTGACTTTC. Amino acids: CAWGNRQVSGANVLTF.

The chain has TRBV6-4 and TRBJ2-1, with a tentative D call TRBD2 (6 bases). The length of the CDR3 is 17 residues. V gave up 6 bases and J gave up 8 bases, with 26 bases separating them. Germline lookup yields CDR1 MRHNA and CDR2 SNTAGT. The CDR3 protein is CASSREEGIDFTDEQFF. CDR3 DNA sequence: TGTGCCAGCAGCCGAGAGGAGGGTATCGATTTTACGGATGAGCAGTTCTTC.

The V and J genes are TRBV14 and TRBJ2-5, with 8 bases aligning to TRBD2. This CDR3 region has 15 residues. From germline, CDR1 is SGHDN and CDR2 FVKESK. Trimming removed 5 bases from V and 9 bases from J; junction bases left unmatched: 14. The CDR3: CASSRTSLSGGAQYF. In nucleotides, the CDR3 is TGTGCCAGCAGCAGGACTAGCCTAAGCGGAGGGGCCCAGTACTTC.

The V call is TRBV6-6, the J call TRBJ2-7; TRBD1 agrees at 8 bases. Germline V gene lookup returns CDR1 MNHNY and CDR2 SVGAGI (reference sequence). The trim removed 2 bases at V and 5 bases at J, leaving 11 bases unmatched. The CDR3 length is 16 residues. The CDR3 bases are TGTGCCAGCAGTTACCAGGGGGCAGGGGGGCTCGACGAGCAGTACTTC. It yields the protein CASSYQGAGGLDEQYF.

For the CDR3, the DNA is TGCGCCAGCAGCCGCTGGACAGGCACAAATGAAAAACTGTTTTTT. Translating it yields CASSRWTGTNEKLFF. The chain carries TRBV4-1 and TRBJ1-4; 7 bases line up with TRBD1. Germline assignment: CDR1 MGHRA and CDR2 YSYEKL. After removal of 4 bases from V and 5 bases from J, the junction contained 7 bases not matched to a gene. This CDR3 comprises 15 residues.

This clone was detected only once. The rearrangement uses TRBV5-8 and TRBJ1-5; 8 nucleotides line up with TRBD1. V gave up 4 bases and J gave up 7 bases; unmatched junction bases: 7. Germline assignment: CDR1 SGHTS and CDR2 YDEGEE. This CDR3 has 14 residues. The CDR3 region has the DNA TGTGCCAGCAGCGCAGGACAGGGAGGCCAGCCCCAGCATTTT. This sequence encodes CASSAGQGGQPQHF.

This sequence joins TRBV5-5 and TRBJ1-4, with D hard to call. V lost 4 bases, J lost 0 bases, and 16 bases lay in between. The CDR3 loop spans 17 amino acids. Germline CDR1 is SGHKS and CDR2 is YYEKEE (reference sequence). In nucleotides, the CDR3 is TGTGCCAGCAGCCATGGAGGAGCCCCAGCAACTAATGAAAAACTGTTTTTT. This encodes CASSHGGAPATNEKLFF. The whole variable domain, filled in from reference TRBV5-5 and TRBJ1-4, reads DAGVTQSPTHLIKTRGQQVTLRCSPISGHKSVSWYQQVLGQGPQFIFQYYEKEERGRGNFPDRFSARQFPNYSSELNVNALLLGDSALYLCASSHGGAPATNEKLFFGSGTQLSVL.

The chain employs TRBV29-1 and TRBJ1-4; D possibly corresponds to TRBD1 (6 bases). The germline CDR1 and CDR2 sequences are SQVTM and ANQGSEA. This CDR3 is 13 amino acids long. V was shortened by 5 bases and J by 8 bases, with 15 bases between the two germline ends. The CDR3 DNA is TGCAGCGTTCAAAGGACAGACCGAGAAAAACTGTTTTTT. It codes for CSVQRTDREKLFF.

DNA of the CDR3: TGTGCCAGCAGTTCCTACAGGGGGAACACTGAAGCTTTCTTT. Translating gives CASSSYRGNTEAFF. V is TRBV28 and J is TRBJ1-1; 7 bases fit TRBD1. CDR1 and CDR2 (germline): MDHEN, SYDVKM. The trim removed 4 bases at V and 1 base at J, leaving 3 bases unmatched. The CDR3 has 14 amino acids.

The chain joins TRBV21-1 to TRBJ1-5; TRBD1, the table's D call, was not compared with the DNA. TRBV21-1 is annotated as a pseudogene. There are 15 residues in the CDR3. CDR3 nucleotide sequence: TGTGCCAGCAGCAATGACAGGGTATACAATCAGCCCCAGCATTTT. It translates to CASSNDRVYNQPQHF.

CDR3 protein: CASSPDRQREQYF. CDR3 DNA sequence: TGTGCCAGCAGCCCGGACAGACAACGCGAGCAGTACTTC. The chain carries TRBV6-5 and TRBJ2-7; the D gene is possibly TRBD1 (6 bases). Trimming took 6 bases from V and 6 from J, leaving 15 bases between them. The CDR3 extends over 13 amino acids. CDR1 is MNHEY and CDR2 is SVGAGI in the germline V gene.

V usage is TRBV10-3 and J usage is TRBJ1-1; D gene unclear. V lost 4 bases and J lost 3, with 12 bases in between. From germline, CDR1 is ENHRY and CDR2 SYGVKD. There are 14 residues in the CDR3. The chain's CDR3 is CAISGEGLDTEAFF. The CDR3 bases are TGTGCCATCAGTGGGGAGGGATTGGACACTGAAGCTTTCTTT.